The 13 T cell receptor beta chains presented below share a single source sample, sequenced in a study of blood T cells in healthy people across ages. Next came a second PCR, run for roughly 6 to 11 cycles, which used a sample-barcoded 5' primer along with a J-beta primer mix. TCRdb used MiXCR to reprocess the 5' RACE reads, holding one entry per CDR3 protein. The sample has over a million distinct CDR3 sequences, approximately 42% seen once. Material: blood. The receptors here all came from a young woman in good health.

In DNA, the CDR3 is TGTGCCAGCAGTTTTCGTTGGGTAGGGTCATCCGAGCAGTACTTC. Translating gives CASSFRWVGSSEQYF. The V and J genes are TRBV12-3 or TRBV12-4 and TRBJ2-7; no clear D gene. The germline V and J ends were trimmed by 3 bases and 6 bases, with 18 bases remaining between them. CDR3 length: 15 amino acids.

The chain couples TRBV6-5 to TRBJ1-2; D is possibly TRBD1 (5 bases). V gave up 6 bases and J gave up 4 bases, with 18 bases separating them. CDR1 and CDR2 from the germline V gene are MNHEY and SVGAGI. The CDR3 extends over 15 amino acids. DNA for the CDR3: TGTGCCAGCAGGAAAACAGGATCCTTCTCCTATGGCTACACCTTC. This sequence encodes CASRKTGSFSYGYTF.

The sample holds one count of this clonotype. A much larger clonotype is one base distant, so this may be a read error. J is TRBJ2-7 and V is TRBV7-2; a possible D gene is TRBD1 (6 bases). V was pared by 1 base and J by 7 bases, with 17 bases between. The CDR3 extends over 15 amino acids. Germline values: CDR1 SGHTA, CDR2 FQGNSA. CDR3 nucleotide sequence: TGTGCCAGCAGCTTAGTTGGGGGCCCAGTCAATGAGCAGTACTTC. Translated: CASSLVGGPVNEQYF.

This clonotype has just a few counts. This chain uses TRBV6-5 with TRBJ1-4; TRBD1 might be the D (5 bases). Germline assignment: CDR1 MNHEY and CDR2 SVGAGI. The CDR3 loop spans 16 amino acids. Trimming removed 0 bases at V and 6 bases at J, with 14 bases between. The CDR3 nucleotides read TGTGCCAGCAGTTACTCGACAGCGGGAGGAGATGAAAAACTGTTTTTT. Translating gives CASSYSTAGGDEKLFF.

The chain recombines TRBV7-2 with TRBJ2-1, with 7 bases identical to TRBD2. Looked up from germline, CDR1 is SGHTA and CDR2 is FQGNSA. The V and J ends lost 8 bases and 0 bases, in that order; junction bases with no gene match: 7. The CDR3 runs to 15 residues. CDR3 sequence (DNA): TGTGCCAGCTTTAGAGCGGGGAGCTCCTACAATGAGCAGTTCTTC. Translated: CASFRAGSSYNEQFF.

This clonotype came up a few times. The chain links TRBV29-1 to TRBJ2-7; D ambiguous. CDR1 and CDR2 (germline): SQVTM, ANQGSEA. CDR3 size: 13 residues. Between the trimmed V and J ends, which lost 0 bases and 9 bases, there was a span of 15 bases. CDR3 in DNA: TGCAGCGTTGAAGATCCTGCTTCCTCAGGGCAGTACTTC. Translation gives CSVEDPASSGQYF.

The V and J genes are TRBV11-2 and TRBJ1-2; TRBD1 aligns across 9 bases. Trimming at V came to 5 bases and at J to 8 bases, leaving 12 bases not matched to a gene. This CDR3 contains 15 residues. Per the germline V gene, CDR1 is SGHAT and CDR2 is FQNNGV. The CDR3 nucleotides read TGTGCCAGCAGCCCCGGGACAGGGCCTAGGTGGGGCTACACCTTC. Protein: CASSPGTGPRWGYTF.

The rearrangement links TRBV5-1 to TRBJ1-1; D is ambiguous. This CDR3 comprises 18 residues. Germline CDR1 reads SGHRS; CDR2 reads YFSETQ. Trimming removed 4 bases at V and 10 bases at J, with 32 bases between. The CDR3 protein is CASSQFGRRTTRDSGAFF. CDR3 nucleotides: TGCGCCAGCAGCCAATTCGGACGACGGACGACACGAGACTCGGGAGCTTTCTTT.

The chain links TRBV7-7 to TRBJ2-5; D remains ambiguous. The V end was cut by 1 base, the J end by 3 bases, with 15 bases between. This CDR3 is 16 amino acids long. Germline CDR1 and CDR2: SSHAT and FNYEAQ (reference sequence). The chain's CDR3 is CASSLGRLPREETQYF. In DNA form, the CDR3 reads TGTGCCAGCAGCTTAGGGCGGCTTCCCCGCGAAGAGACCCAGTACTTC.

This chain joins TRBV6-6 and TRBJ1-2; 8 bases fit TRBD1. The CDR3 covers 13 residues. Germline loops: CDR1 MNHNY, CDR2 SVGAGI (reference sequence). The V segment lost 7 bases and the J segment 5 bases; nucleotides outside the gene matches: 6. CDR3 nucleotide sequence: TGTGCCAGCAATCCGGACAGGGAGTATGGCTACACCTTC. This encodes CASNPDREYGYTF.

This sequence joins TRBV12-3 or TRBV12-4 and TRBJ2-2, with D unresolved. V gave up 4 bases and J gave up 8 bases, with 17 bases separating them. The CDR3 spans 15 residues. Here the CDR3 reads CASSSPTSPRGELFF. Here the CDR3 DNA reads TGTGCCAGCAGTTCCCCGACGAGTCCTCGAGGGGAGCTGTTTTTT.

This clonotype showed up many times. The CDR3: CASSLWGQGKNQPQHF. The CDR3 nucleotides are TGTGCCAGCAGCTTGTGGGGACAGGGAAAGAATCAGCCCCAGCATTTT. V gene TRBV7-9 combines with J gene TRBJ1-5; 9 bases line up with TRBD1. CDR1 is SEHNR, CDR2 FQNEAQ, per germline (reference sequence). This CDR3 has 16 amino acids. Trimming cost V 3 bases and J 4 bases; bases outside gene matches: 7.

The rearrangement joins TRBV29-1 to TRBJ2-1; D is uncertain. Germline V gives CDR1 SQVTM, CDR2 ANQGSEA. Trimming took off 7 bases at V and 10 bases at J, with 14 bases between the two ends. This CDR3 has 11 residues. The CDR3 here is CSARAMGEQFF. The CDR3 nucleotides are TGCAGCGCGCGCGCCATGGGAGAGCAGTTCTTC.